Each of the 21 T cell receptor beta chains below was sequenced from the same sample in a study of T cells in Graves' hyperthyroidism and ophthalmopathy. The source material, RNA transcripts, was used to amplify TCR beta CDR3 regions. With the HTBI primer set, the TCR CDR3 went through a first round of RT-PCR. TCRdb re-analysed the multiplex PCR reads in MiXCR, keeping a single row per CDR3 protein. The data hold around 580,000 distinct CDR3 sequences, with 35% to 55% observed a single time. Sequenced input: peripheral blood or thyroid tissue (not recorded which). The receptors originated from a woman aged 18-29 years with Graves' hyperthyroidism.

This clonotype was recorded at least ten times. CDR3 sequence reads: CASSLAALMNTEAFF. CDR3 in DNA: TGTGCCAGCAGCTTAGCTGCGCTAATGAACACTGAAGCTTTCTTT. The J gene is TRBJ1-1, the V gene TRBV7-8; unclear D gene. The CDR3 loop spans 15 amino acids. The germline V gene has CDR1 SGHVS and CDR2 FQNEAQ. Trimming cost V 0 bases and J 0 bases, with 8 bases left between them.

Only one count was recorded for this clonotype. The chain employs TRBV13 and TRBJ1-4, with a weak D call TRBD1 (5 bases). Deletions cut 4 bases from V and 8 bases from J, with 14 bases between. Germline CDR1 and CDR2: PRHDT and FYEKMQ (reference sequence). The CDR3 is 14 residues long. DNA for the CDR3: TGTGCCAGCAGCTCCGACGGGGGAAGGGAAAAACTGTTTTTT. Encoded protein: CASSSDGGREKLFF.

This clonotype occurred many times. V gene TRBV12-3 or TRBV12-4 combines with J gene TRBJ1-1; D is perhaps TRBD1 (6 bases). V was cut by 6 bases and J by 1 base, with 15 bases left in between. This CDR3 region has 15 residues. CDR3 nucleotide sequence: TGTGCCAGCAGCGATACAGGGTGGACGAACACTGAAGCTTTCTTT. Its translation: CASSDTGWTNTEAFF.

This chain links TRBV7-3 with TRBJ2-3, with TRBD2 identical over 8 bases. The CDR3 has 17 residues. Germline trimming cut 5 bases from V and 4 bases from J; bases unmatched to any gene: 14. Germline V lookup: CDR1 SGHTA, CDR2 FQGTGA. This chain's CDR3 is CASSGAGAGGLADTQYF. In DNA, the CDR3 is TGTGCCAGCAGCGGAGCGGGGGCTGGAGGGTTGGCAGATACGCAGTATTTT.

This clonotype was counted at least ten times. The CDR3 bases are TGTGCCAGCAGCTTGGTGGGACGAGGGAATGAAAAACTGTTTTTT. Protein sequence: CASSLVGRGNEKLFF. The V gene is TRBV5-8, the J gene TRBJ1-4; a possible D gene is TRBD1 (5 bases). The V end was cut by 0 bases, the J end by 5 bases, with 11 bases between. The CDR3 has 15 residues. CDR1 is SGHTS, CDR2 YDEGEE, per germline.

The chain joins TRBV9 to TRBJ1-5; 9 bases agree with TRBD1. This CDR3 comprises 16 residues. Trimming cost V 3 bases and J 1 base; bases outside gene matches: 5. Per germline, CDR1 SGDLS and CDR2 YYNGEE. The CDR3 loop reads CASSAWTGESNQPQHF. The CDR3 nucleotides read TGTGCCAGCAGCGCCTGGACAGGGGAGAGCAATCAGCCCCAGCATTTT.

The chain uses TRBV7-9 and TRBJ1-1; 7 nucleotides match TRBD1. Germline V gives CDR1 SEHNR, CDR2 FQNEAQ (reference sequence). V dropped 5 bases and J dropped 4; count of bases not matched to a gene: 7. The CDR3 is 14 residues long. CDR3 DNA: TGTGCCAGCAGCGCAGGGGGAATGAGCACTGAAGCTTTCTTT. Its protein product is CASSAGGMSTEAFF. Full variable domain (remainder filled in from reference TRBV7-9 and TRBJ1-1): DTGVSQNPRHKITKRGQNVTFRCDPISEHNRLYWYRQTLGQGPEFLTYFQNEAQLEKSRLLSDRFSAERPKGSFSTLEIQRTEQGDSAMYLCASSAGGMSTEAFFGQGTRLTVV.

Only a few counts were recorded for this clonotype. The CDR3 region is CASSPLAGNHYEQYF. As DNA, the CDR3 is TGCGCCAGCAGCCCGCTAGCGGGAAACCACTACGAGCAGTACTTC. The chain employs TRBV5-1 and TRBJ2-7, with 9 bases fitting TRBD2. Per germline, CDR1 SGHRS and CDR2 YFSETQ. This CDR3 is built from 15 residues. The ends lost 4 bases at V and 3 bases at J; junction bases unmatched: 8.

This clonotype has only a few counts. The genes are TRBV9 and TRBJ2-3, with unresolved D. Germline CDR1 SGDLS, CDR2 YYNGEE. Trimming left V 3 bases short and J 0 bases short, with 11 bases between. CDR3 length: 15 amino acids. The CDR3 DNA follows: TGTGCCAGCAGCGGGGTTTGGCCGAGCACAGATACGCAGTATTTT. It is translated as CASSGVWPSTDTQYF.

The chain recombines TRBV5-1 with TRBJ1-3; D is perhaps TRBD1 (5 bases). Per germline, CDR1 SGHRS and CDR2 YFSETQ. Trimming stripped 3 bases from V and 1 base from J, with 11 bases between. The CDR3 sequence is 15 residues long. The CDR3 bases are TGCGCCAGCAGCTACCCCGGGACGTCTGGAAACACCATATATTTT. Encoded protein: CASSYPGTSGNTIYF.

V usage is TRBV12-3 or TRBV12-4 and J usage is TRBJ1-6, with D possibly matching TRBD1 (5 bases). The CDR3 spans 15 residues. V gave up 5 bases and J gave up 10 bases, with 18 bases separating them. CDR3 sequence: CASSIWGGENSPLHF. The CDR3, as DNA: TGTGCCAGCAGTATTTGGGGAGGGGAGAACTCACCCCTCCACTTT.

The chain joins TRBV5-8 to TRBJ1-1, with TRBD1 matching 7 bases. The CDR3 has 16 residues. Unmatched junction bases numbered 8, after V lost 2 bases and J lost 1 base. Looked up from germline, CDR1 is SGHTS and CDR2 is YDEGEE. CDR3 sequence: CASSLRTGNWNTEAFF. CDR3 DNA sequence: TGTGCCAGCAGCTTAAGGACAGGCAATTGGAACACTGAAGCTTTCTTT.

This CDR3 reads CATSSVAGYEQYF. In DNA form, the CDR3 reads TGTGCCACCAGCAGTGTTGCGGGCTACGAGCAGTACTTC. The gene calls are TRBV15 and TRBJ2-7; D possibly corresponds to TRBD2 (5 bases). Germline lookup yields CDR1 LNHNV and CDR2 YYDKDF (reference sequence). CDR3 size: 13 residues. V gave up 3 bases and J gave up 3 bases, with 9 bases separating them.

This rearrangement joins TRBV2 to TRBJ2-5; D is undetermined. Germline CDR1 reads SNHLY; CDR2 reads FYNNEI. CDR3 length: 13 amino acids. V gave up 6 bases and J gave up 7 bases, with 15 bases separating them. The CDR3 bases are TGTGCCAGCAGCTTGGGGTCCAAAGGGACCCAGTACTTC. It translates to CASSLGSKGTQYF.

The J gene is TRBJ1-1, the V gene TRBV3-1; D gene ambiguous. Germline CDR1 and CDR2: LGHDT and YNNKEL (reference sequence). V shed 0 bases and J shed 3 bases, with 8 bases lying between them. This CDR3 is 14 amino acids long. CDR3: CASSQDSLYTEAFF. Here the CDR3 DNA reads TGTGCCAGCAGCCAAGATAGCCTATACACTGAAGCTTTCTTT.

This clonotype has a single count. The chain has TRBV2 and TRBJ2-2; 10 bases fit TRBD2. Germline CDR1 is SNHLY and CDR2 is FYNNEI. This CDR3 comprises 14 residues. V lost 5 bases, J lost 11 bases, and 8 bases stayed unmatched. CDR3 sequence (DNA): TGTGCCAGCAGTCCTACTAGCGGGACCTACGAGCTGTTTTTT. Protein: CASSPTSGTYELFF.

As concerns this clonotype: A much larger clone sits a single nucleotide away, making a read error possible. The genes are TRBV5-6 and TRBJ2-7; D remains unclear. Germline V gives CDR1 SGHDT, CDR2 YYEEEE. The CDR3 sequence is 14 residues long. CDR3 nucleotide sequence: TGTGCCGGCAGCTACTATGACACGCGCTACGAGCAGTACTTC. Translated: CAGSYYDTRYEQYF.

The V and J genes are TRBV3-1 and TRBJ2-5, with TRBD2 matching over 13 bases. CDR1 and CDR2 (germline): LGHDT, YNNKEL (reference sequence). V lost 3 bases and J lost 2; bases outside the gene matches: 9. There are 18 residues in the CDR3. The CDR3 reads CASSQPGLAGVRQETQYF. The CDR3 region has the DNA TGTGCCAGCAGCCAGCCCGGACTAGCGGGAGTACGGCAAGAGACCCAGTACTTC.

This clonotype was counted many times. This chain uses TRBV10-3 with TRBJ2-2; perhaps TRBD2 as D (6 bases). Germline assignment: CDR1 ENHRY and CDR2 SYGVKD. The CDR3 length is 14 residues. V was trimmed by 8 bases and J by 6 bases, leaving 16 bases between them. CDR3 in amino acids: CAILWREGSGELFF. The CDR3 nucleotides are TGTGCCATCCTCTGGCGGGAAGGCTCCGGGGAGCTGTTTTTT.

V usage is TRBV29-1 and J usage is TRBJ1-4; 7 nucleotides align to TRBD1. V gave up 6 bases and J gave up 5 bases; unmatched junction bases: 12. The germline CDR1 and CDR2 sequences are SQVTM and ANQGSEA. The CDR3 length is 15 residues. CDR3 sequence (DNA): TGCAGCGTACCCCAAAGGACAGGTCCCAATGAAAAACTGTTTTTT. Protein: CSVPQRTGPNEKLFF.

The chain joins TRBV2 to TRBJ2-1; 8 bases agree with TRBD2. The V gene's germline CDR1 is SNHLY and CDR2 FYNNEI. V gave up 3 bases and J gave up 3 bases; unmatched junction bases: 4. CDR3 size: 15 residues. The CDR3 protein is CASSERAGVYNEQFF. The CDR3 DNA follows: TGTGCCAGCAGTGAGCGAGCGGGAGTCTACAATGAGCAGTTCTTC.